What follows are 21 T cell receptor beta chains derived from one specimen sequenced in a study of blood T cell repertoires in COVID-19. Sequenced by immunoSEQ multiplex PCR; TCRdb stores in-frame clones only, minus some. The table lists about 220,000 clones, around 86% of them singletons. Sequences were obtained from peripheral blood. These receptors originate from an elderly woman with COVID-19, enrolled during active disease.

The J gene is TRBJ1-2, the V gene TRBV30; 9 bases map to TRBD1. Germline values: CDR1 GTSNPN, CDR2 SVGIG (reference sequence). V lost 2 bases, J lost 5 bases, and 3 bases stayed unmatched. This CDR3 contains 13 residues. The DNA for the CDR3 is TGTGCCTGGAGTTCGACAGGGGGTTATGGCTACACCTTC. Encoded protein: CAWSSTGGYGYTF.

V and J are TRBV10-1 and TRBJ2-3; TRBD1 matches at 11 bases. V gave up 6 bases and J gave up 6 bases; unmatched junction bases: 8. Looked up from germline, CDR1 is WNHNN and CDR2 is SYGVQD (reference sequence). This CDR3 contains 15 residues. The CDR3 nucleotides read TGCGCCAGCAGAGCGGACAGGGGGCGGTCGGATACGCAGTATTTT. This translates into CASRADRGRSDTQYF.

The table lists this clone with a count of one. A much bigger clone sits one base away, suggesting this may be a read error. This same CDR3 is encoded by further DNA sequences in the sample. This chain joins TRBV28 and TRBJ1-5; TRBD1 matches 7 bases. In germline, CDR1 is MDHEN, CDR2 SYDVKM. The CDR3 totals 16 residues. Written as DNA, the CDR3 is TGTGCCAGTAGTTTAGGGACAGTAAACGGGGATCAGCCCCAGCATTTT. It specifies CASSLGTVNGDQPQHF.

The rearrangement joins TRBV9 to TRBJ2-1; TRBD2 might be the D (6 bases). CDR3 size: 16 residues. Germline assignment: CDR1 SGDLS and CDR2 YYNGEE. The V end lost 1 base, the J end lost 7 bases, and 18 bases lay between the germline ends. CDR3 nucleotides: TGTGCCAGCAGCGTACCCTCGAGCGGGCTGACGAATGAGCAGTTCTTC. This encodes CASSVPSSGLTNEQFF.

The CDR3, as DNA: TGTGCCACTGGACGGGAGGGAAATGAGCAGTTCTTC. Amino acids: CATGREGNEQFF. The V call is TRBV19, the J call TRBJ2-1; 8 bases line up with TRBD2. The V gene end was trimmed by 10 bases and the J gene end by 7 bases; junction bases not matched to a gene: 6. The CDR3 is 12 residues long. Per germline, CDR1 LNHDA and CDR2 SQIVND (reference sequence).

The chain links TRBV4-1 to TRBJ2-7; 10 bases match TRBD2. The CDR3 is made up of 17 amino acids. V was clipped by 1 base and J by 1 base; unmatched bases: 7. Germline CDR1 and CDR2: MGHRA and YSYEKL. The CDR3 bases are TGCGCCAGCAGCCAAGCCACCCTAGCGGGGGTTTCCTACGAGCAGTACTTC. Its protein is CASSQATLAGVSYEQYF.

The CDR3 here is CASSPARGYSNQPQHF. The CDR3 DNA follows: TGCGCCAGCAGCCCAGCCAGGGGTTATAGCAATCAGCCCCAGCATTTT. This chain joins TRBV4-1 and TRBJ1-5, with a possible D match to TRBD1 (6 bases). Trimming took 4 bases from V and 0 from J, leaving 13 bases between them. Germline lookup yields CDR1 MGHRA and CDR2 YSYEKL. CDR3 size: 16 residues.

CDR3 region: CASVQGLLNQPQHF. Here the CDR3 DNA reads TGTGCCAGCGTACAGGGTTTATTAAATCAGCCCCAGCATTTT. This chain joins TRBV28 and TRBJ1-5; a possible D gene is TRBD1 (6 bases). Between the trimmed V and J ends, which lost 8 bases and 4 bases, there was a span of 15 bases. This CDR3 has 14 residues. Germline V gene sequence: CDR1 MDHEN, CDR2 SYDVKM.

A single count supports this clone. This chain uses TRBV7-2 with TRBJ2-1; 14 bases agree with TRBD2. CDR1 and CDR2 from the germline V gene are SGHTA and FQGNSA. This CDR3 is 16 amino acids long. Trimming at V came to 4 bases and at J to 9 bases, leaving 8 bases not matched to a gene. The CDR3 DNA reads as TGTGCCAGCAGCTACGGACTAGCGGGAGGATTCGCTGAGCAGTTCTTC. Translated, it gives CASSYGLAGGFAEQFF.

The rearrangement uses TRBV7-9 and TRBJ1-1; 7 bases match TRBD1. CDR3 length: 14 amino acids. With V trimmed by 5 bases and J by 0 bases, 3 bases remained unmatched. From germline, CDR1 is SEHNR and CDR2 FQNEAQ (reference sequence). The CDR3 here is CASSRGTVNTEAFF. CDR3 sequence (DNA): TGTGCCAGCAGCCGGGGGACAGTGAACACTGAAGCTTTCTTT. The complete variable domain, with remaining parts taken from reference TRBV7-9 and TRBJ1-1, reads DTGVSQNPRHKITKRGQNVTFRCDPISEHNRLYWYRQTLGQGPEFLTYFQNEAQLEKSRLLSDRFSAERPKGSFSTLEIQRTEQGDSAMYLCASSRGTVNTEAFFGQGTRLTVV.

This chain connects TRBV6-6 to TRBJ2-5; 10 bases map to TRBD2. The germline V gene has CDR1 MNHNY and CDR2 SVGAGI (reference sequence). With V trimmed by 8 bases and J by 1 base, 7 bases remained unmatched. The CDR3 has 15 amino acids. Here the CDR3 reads CASRIAGGPQETQYF. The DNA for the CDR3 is TGTGCCAGCCGCATAGCGGGGGGCCCCCAAGAGACCCAGTACTTC.

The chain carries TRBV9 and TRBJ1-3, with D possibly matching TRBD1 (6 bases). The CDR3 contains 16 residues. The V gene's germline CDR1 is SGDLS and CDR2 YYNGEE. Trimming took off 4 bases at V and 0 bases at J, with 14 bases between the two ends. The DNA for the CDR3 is TGTGCCAGCAGCCATTCCAGGGGTACCTCTGGAAACACCATATATTTT. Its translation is CASSHSRGTSGNTIYF.

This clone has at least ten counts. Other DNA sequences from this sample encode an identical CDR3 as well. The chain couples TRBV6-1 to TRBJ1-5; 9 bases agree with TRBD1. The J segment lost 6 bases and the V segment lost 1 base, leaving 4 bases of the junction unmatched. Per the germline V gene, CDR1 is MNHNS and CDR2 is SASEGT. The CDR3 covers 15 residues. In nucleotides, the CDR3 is TGTGCCAGCAGTGAAGGGGACAGGGAGATTCAGCCCCAGCATTTT. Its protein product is CASSEGDREIQPQHF.

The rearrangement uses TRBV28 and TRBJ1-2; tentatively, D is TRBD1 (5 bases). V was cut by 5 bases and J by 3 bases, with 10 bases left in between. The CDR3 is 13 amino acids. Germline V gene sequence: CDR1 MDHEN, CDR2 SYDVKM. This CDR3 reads CASSPTDHYGYTF. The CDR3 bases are TGTGCCAGCAGTCCGACAGATCACTATGGCTACACCTTC.

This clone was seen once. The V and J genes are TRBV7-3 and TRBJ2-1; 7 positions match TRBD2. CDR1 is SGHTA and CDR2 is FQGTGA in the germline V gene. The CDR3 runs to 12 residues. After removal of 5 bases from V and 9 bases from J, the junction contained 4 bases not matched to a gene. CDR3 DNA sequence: TGTGCCAGCAGCCCGGGCGGGGGTGAGCAGTTCTTC. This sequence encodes CASSPGGGEQFF.

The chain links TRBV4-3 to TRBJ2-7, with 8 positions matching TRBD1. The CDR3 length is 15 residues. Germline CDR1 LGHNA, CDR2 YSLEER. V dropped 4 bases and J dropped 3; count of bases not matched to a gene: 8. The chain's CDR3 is CASSPNGQGLYEQYF. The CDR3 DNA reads TGCGCCAGCAGCCCTAACGGACAGGGTCTCTACGAGCAGTACTTC.

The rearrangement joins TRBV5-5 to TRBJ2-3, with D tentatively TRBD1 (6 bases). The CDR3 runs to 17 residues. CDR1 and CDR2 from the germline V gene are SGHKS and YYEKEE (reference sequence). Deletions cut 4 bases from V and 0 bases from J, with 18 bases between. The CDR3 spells CASSRDIPLFSTDTQYF. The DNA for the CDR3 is TGTGCCAGCAGCCGGGACATTCCTCTTTTTAGCACAGATACGCAGTATTTT.

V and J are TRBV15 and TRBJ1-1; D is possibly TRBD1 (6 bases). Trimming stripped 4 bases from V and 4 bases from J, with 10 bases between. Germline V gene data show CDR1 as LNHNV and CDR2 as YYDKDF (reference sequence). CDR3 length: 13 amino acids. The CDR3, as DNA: TGTGCCACCAGCATCGACAGGAGCACTGAAGCTTTCTTT. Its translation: CATSIDRSTEAFF.

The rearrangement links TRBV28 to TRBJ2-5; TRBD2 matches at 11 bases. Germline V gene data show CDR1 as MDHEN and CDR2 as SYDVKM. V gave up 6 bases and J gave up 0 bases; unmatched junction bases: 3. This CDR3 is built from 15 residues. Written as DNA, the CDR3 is TGTGCCAGCAGGTCTAGCGGGGGGTACCAAGAGACCCAGTACTTC. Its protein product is CASRSSGGYQETQYF.

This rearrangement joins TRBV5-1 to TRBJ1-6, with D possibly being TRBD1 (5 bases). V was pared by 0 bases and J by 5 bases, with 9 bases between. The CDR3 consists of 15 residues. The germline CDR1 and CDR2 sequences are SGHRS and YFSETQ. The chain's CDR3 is CASSLVQGNNSPLHF. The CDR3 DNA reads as TGCGCCAGCAGCTTGGTTCAGGGCAATAATTCACCCCTCCACTTT.

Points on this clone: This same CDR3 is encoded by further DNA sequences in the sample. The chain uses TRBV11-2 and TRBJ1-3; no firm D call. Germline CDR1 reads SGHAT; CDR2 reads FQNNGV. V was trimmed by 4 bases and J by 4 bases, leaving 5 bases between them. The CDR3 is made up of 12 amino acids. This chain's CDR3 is CASSSQGNTIYF. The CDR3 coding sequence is TGTGCCAGCAGCTCCCAGGGAAACACCATATATTTT.